The T cell receptor (beta chain) described here comes from a study of blood T cell repertoires in COVID-19. Whole-study context: The cDNA or gDNA used as material had been derived from T cells, B-cell-depleted T cells, or PBMCs.

In germline, CDR1 is PRHDT, CDR2 FYEKMQ (reference sequence). Trimming took off 5 bases at V and 10 bases at J, with 20 bases between the two ends. This CDR3 has 14 amino acids. As processed by the authors: Estimation of nucleated cell counts was performed using reference gene primer amplification. Repertoires were generated with immunoSEQ multiplex PCR, while TCRdb's copy carries only in-frame clones and drops some. Clone size and V and J calls were adopted from that table, with D and trimming inferred from the DNA. The repertoire holds 140,000 to 150,000 clones, with 65% to 85% as singletons. The chain has TRBV13 and TRBJ2-5, with D possibly TRBD1 on 6 matching bases. The clonotype was recovered from a man aged 55 to 70 with active or convalescent COVID-19. The sequencing sample was made of peripheral blood. The CDR3 spells CASSQLGQQKSQYF. DNA for the CDR3: TGTGCCAGCAGCCAACTCGGACAGCAGAAGAGCCAGTACTTC.